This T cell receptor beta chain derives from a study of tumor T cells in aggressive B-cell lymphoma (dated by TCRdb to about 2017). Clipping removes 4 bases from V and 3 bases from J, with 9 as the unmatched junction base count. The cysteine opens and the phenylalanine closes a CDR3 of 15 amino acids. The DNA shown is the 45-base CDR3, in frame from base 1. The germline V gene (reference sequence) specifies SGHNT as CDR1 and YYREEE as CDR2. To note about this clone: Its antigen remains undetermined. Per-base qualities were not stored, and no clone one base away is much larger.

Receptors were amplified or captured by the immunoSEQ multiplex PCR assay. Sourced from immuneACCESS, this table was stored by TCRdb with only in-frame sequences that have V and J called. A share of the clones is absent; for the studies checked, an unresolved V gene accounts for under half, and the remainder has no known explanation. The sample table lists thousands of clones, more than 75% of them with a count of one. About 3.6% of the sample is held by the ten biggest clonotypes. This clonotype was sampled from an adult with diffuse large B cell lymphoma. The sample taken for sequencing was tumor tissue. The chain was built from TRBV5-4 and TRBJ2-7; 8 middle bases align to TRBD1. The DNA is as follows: TGTGCCAGCAGCCAAGATGTAACAGGGGGCTACGAGCAGTACTTC. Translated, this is CASSQDVTGGYEQYF.